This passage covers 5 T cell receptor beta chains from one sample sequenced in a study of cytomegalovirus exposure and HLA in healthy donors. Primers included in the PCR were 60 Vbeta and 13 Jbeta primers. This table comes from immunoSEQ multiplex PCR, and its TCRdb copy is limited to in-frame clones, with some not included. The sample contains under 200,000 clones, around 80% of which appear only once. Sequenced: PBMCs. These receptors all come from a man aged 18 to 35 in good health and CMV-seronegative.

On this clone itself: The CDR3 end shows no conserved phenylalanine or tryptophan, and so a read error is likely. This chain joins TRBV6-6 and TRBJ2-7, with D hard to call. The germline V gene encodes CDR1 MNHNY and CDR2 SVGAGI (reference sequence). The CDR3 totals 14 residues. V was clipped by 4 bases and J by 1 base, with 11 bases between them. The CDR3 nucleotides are TGTGCCAGCAGTTTGGGCAGTGGTTCCTACGAGCAGTACCTC. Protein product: CASSLGSGSYEQYL.

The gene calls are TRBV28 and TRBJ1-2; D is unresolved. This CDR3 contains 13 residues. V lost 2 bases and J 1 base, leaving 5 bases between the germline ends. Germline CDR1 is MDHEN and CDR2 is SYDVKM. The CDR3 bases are TGTGCCAGCAGTTTAGACTTTAACTATGGCTACACCTTC. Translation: CASSLDFNYGYTF.

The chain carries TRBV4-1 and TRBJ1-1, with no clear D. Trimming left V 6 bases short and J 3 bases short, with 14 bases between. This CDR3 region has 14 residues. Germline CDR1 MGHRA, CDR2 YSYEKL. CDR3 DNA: TGCGCCAGCAGTTACCCCGGGAAGCACACTGAAGCTTTCTTT. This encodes CASSYPGKHTEAFF.

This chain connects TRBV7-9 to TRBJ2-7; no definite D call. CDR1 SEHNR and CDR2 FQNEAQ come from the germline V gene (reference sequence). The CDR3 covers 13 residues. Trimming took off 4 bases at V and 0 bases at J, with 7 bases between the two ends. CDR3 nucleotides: TGTGCCAGCAGCTCACAGAGCTCCTACGAGCAGTACTTC. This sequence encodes CASSSQSSYEQYF.

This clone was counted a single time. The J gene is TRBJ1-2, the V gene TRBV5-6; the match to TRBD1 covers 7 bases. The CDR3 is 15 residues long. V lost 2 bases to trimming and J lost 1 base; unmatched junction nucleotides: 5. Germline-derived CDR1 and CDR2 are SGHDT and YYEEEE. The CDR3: CASSLTRDSNYGYTF. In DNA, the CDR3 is TGTGCCAGCAGCTTAACACGGGACAGTAACTATGGCTACACCTTC. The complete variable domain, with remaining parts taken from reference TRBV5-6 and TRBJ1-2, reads DAGVTQSPTHLIKTRGQQVTLRCSPKSGHDTVSWYQQALGQGPQFIFQYYEEEERQRGNFPDRFSGHQFPNYSSELNVNALLLGDSALYLCASSLTRDSNYGYTFGSGTRLTVV.